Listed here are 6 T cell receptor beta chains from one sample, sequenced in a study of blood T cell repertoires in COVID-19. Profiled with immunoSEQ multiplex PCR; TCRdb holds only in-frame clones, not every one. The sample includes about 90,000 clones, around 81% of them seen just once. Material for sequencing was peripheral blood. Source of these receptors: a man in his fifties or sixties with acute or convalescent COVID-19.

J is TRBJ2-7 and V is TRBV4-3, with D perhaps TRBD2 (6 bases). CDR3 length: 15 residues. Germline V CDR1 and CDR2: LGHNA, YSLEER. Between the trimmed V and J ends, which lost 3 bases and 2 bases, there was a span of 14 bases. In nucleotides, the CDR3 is TGCGCCAGCAGCCAGGAGGAGGGTTTGGCCTACGAGCAGTACTTC. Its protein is CASSQEEGLAYEQYF.

The CDR3 nucleotides read TGCGCCAGCAGCCAGGGAGACCTAAGAGGGTACGAGCAGTACTTC. Translated, it gives CASSQGDLRGYEQYF. The V call is TRBV4-1, the J call TRBJ2-7; D might be TRBD2 (5 bases). The CDR3 length is 15 residues. V was shortened by 3 bases and J by 4 bases, with 16 bases between the two germline ends. Germline V gene data show CDR1 as MGHRA and CDR2 as YSYEKL.

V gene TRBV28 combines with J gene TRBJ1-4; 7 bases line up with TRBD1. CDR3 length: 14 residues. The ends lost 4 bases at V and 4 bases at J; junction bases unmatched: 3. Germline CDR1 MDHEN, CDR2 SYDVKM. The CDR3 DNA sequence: TGTGCCAGCAGTTCGGGACAGCTTAATGAAAAACTGTTTTTT. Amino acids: CASSSGQLNEKLFF.

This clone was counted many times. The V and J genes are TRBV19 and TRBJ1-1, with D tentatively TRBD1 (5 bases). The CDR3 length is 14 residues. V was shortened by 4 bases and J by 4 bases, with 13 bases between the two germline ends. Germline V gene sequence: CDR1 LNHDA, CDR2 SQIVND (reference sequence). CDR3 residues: CASSTGQESTEAFF. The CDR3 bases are TGTGCCAGTAGTACCGGACAAGAATCCACTGAAGCTTTCTTT. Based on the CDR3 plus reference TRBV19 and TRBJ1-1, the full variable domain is DGGITQSPKYLFRKEGQNVTLSCEQNLNHDAMYWYRQDPGQGLRLIYYSQIVNDFQKGDIAEGYSVSREKKESFPLTVTSAQKNPTAFYLCASSTGQESTEAFFGQGTRLTVV.

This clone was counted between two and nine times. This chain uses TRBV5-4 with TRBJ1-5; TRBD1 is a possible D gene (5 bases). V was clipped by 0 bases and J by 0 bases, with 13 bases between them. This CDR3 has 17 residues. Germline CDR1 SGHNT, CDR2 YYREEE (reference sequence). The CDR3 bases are TGTGCCAGCAGCTTGGGGGGGGGAGGAAGTAGCAATCAGCCCCAGCATTTT. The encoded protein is CASSLGGGGSSNQPQHF.

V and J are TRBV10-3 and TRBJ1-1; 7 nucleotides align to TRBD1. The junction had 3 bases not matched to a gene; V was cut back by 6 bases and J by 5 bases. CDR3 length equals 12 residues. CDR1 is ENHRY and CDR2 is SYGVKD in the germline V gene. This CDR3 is CAIRTGVTEAFF. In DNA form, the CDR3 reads TGTGCCATCAGAACAGGGGTTACTGAAGCTTTCTTT.